This TCR beta chain was documented in a study of beta chain features in type 1 diabetes. Researchers reported sorting CD4+ naive, central memory, regulatory and stem cell-like memory cells via CD45RO/CCR7/CD25/CD127/CD95/CD27. The CDR3 contains 15 residues. Germline V gives CDR1 SGHRS, CDR2 YFSETQ. V gave up 7 bases and J gave up 0 bases, with 15 bases separating them. All of the isolated RNA was reverse transcribed, so expressed TCRB transcripts were sequenced. Profiled with immunoSEQ multiplex PCR; TCRdb holds only in-frame clones, not every one. Of about 150,000 clones listed, about 8.1% are singletons. The table lists this clone with a few counts. As yet, its antigen is unknown. Findings and caveats of the study: Patients and controls would be equally affected if PCR favored shorter templates. The analysis here could not establish whether HLA type shapes TCRB rearrangement. Type 1 diabetes patients showed a moderate but significant shortening of TCRB CDR3s in all four CD4+ subsets.

The TCR originated in a man younger than 35 in good health. Sample: central memory CD4+ T cells from blood. This chain links TRBV5-1 with TRBJ2-3; possibly TRBD2 for D (6 bases). This CDR3 reads CASASGGSSTDTQYF. CDR3 nucleotides: TGCGCCAGCGCGAGTGGGGGGTCTAGCACAGATACGCAGTATTTT.